These 8 T cell receptor beta chains were all obtained from the same sample, sequenced in a study of technical replicates of blood from a few donors. Assay: immunoSEQ multiplex PCR; the TCRdb copy retains only in-frame clones and omits some. The sample lists roughly 90,000 clones, about 96% seen once, with 0.36% in the top ten. Sequences were obtained from T cells isolated from PBMCs. These receptors were collected from a human donor in good health.

This clone was found once. The chain uses TRBV13 and TRBJ1-4; TRBD1 aligns across 9 bases. The V gene's germline CDR1 is PRHDT and CDR2 FYEKMQ (reference sequence). This CDR3 is built from 15 residues. The ends lost 5 bases at V and 6 bases at J; junction bases unmatched: 7. The CDR3 is CASSIWTGEHEKLFF. The CDR3, as DNA: TGTGCCAGCAGCATCTGGACAGGGGAACATGAAAAACTGTTTTTT.

This clone has more than one count but fewer than ten. The DNA of the CDR3 is TGCGCCAGCAGTCTTACGACTTATATGAACACTGAAGCTTTCTTT. Its translation: CASSLTTYMNTEAFF. This chain joins TRBV4-1 and TRBJ1-1; no definite D call. The germline gives CDR1 MGHRA, CDR2 YSYEKL. This CDR3 comprises 15 residues. Trimming removed 6 bases from V and 0 bases from J, with 14 bases in between.

This clone was seen only a few times. The chain is built from TRBV6-1 and TRBJ1-1; 8 bases are shared with TRBD1. Per germline, CDR1 MNHNS and CDR2 SASEGT. The CDR3 has 14 residues. Trimming took 7 bases from V and 4 from J; bases not matched to a gene: 8. The CDR3, as DNA: TGTGCCAGCACCTTGGACAGGGTTGGCACTGAAGCTTTCTTT. It specifies CASTLDRVGTEAFF.

The rearrangement uses TRBV7-3 and TRBJ1-1, with D unclear. The CDR3 has 14 amino acids. Trimming pared 3 bases from V and 1 base from J, leaving 9 bases between. Germline values: CDR1 SGHTA, CDR2 FQGTGA. CDR3 loop: CASSFSSGNTEAFF. CDR3 bases: TGTGCCAGCAGCTTTTCCTCCGGGAACACTGAAGCTTTCTTT.

This clone was recorded only once. This chain connects TRBV7-2 to TRBJ2-2, with D unresolved. V lost 1 base and J lost 3, with 6 bases in between. The V gene's germline CDR1 is SGHTA and CDR2 FQGNSA. The CDR3 contains 14 residues. CDR3: CASSLDSYTGELFF. In DNA, the CDR3 is TGTGCCAGCAGCTTAGACAGCTACACCGGGGAGCTGTTTTTT. Combining the CDR3 with reference TRBV7-2 and TRBJ2-2 gives the whole variable domain GAGVSQSPSNKVTEKGKDVELRCDPISGHTALYWYRQSLGQGLEFLIYFQGNSAPDKSGLPSDRFSAERTGGSVSTLTIQRTQQEDSAVYLCASSLDSYTGELFFGEGSRLTVL.

The V and J genes are TRBV15 and TRBJ1-1; D might be TRBD1 (6 bases). V shed 9 bases and J shed 3 bases, with 11 bases lying between them. The germline V gene has CDR1 LNHNV and CDR2 YYDKDF (reference sequence). There are 12 residues in the CDR3. CDR3 loop: CATGQPYTEAFF. CDR3 DNA: TGTGCCACAGGACAGCCGTACACTGAAGCTTTCTTT.

This chain uses TRBV7-3 with TRBJ1-1; 7 bases match TRBD1. Germline CDR1 reads SGHTA; CDR2 reads FQGTGA. The CDR3 has 15 residues. Trimming at V came to 5 bases and at J to 2 bases, leaving 8 bases not matched to a gene. CDR3 bases: TGTGCCAGCAGCCCCGGAGACAGGGATAACACTGAAGCTTTCTTT. Encoded protein: CASSPGDRDNTEAFF.

The chain has TRBV7-8 and TRBJ1-4, with D uncertain. The CDR3 loop spans 15 amino acids. V shed 2 bases and J shed 7 bases, with 14 bases lying between them. The germline V gene encodes CDR1 SGHVS and CDR2 FQNEAQ. CDR3 bases: TGTGCCAGCAGCTTACTGACCGTGGCAGGTGAAAAACTGTTTTTT. Protein product: CASSLLTVAGEKLFF.